This T cell receptor beta chain appears in the sequencing data of a study of Graves' ophthalmopathy and Graves' hyperthyroidism. Study-wide results and limits: Blood was where most expanded thyroid clonotypes above 0.001 frequency also turned up.

CDR3 regions of TCR beta were amplified from RNA transcripts. The first round was an RT-PCR with HTBI primers, and the second round was a multiplex PCR. Using its own MiXCR run on the multiplex PCR reads, TCRdb lists one record per CDR3 protein. The table has a few hundred thousand distinct CDR3 sequences, 35% to 45% seen once. There are many counts of this clonotype. Its antigen is not known. V was pared by 6 bases and J by 2 bases, with 10 bases between. CDR1 is SNHLY and CDR2 is FYNNEI in the germline V gene. The CDR3 contains 14 residues. Among the exclusions were patients with other autoimmune diseases, uncontrolled infections, pregnancy or lactation.

The gene calls are TRBV2 and TRBJ1-4; tentatively, D is TRBD1 (5 bases). The sequenced sample was peripheral blood or thyroid tissue (not recorded which). This TCR was sampled from an adult man with Graves' hyperthyroidism. CDR3 bases: TGTGCCAGCAGCGGAAGGGGCACTAATGAAAAACTGTTTTTT. It specifies CASSGRGTNEKLFF.